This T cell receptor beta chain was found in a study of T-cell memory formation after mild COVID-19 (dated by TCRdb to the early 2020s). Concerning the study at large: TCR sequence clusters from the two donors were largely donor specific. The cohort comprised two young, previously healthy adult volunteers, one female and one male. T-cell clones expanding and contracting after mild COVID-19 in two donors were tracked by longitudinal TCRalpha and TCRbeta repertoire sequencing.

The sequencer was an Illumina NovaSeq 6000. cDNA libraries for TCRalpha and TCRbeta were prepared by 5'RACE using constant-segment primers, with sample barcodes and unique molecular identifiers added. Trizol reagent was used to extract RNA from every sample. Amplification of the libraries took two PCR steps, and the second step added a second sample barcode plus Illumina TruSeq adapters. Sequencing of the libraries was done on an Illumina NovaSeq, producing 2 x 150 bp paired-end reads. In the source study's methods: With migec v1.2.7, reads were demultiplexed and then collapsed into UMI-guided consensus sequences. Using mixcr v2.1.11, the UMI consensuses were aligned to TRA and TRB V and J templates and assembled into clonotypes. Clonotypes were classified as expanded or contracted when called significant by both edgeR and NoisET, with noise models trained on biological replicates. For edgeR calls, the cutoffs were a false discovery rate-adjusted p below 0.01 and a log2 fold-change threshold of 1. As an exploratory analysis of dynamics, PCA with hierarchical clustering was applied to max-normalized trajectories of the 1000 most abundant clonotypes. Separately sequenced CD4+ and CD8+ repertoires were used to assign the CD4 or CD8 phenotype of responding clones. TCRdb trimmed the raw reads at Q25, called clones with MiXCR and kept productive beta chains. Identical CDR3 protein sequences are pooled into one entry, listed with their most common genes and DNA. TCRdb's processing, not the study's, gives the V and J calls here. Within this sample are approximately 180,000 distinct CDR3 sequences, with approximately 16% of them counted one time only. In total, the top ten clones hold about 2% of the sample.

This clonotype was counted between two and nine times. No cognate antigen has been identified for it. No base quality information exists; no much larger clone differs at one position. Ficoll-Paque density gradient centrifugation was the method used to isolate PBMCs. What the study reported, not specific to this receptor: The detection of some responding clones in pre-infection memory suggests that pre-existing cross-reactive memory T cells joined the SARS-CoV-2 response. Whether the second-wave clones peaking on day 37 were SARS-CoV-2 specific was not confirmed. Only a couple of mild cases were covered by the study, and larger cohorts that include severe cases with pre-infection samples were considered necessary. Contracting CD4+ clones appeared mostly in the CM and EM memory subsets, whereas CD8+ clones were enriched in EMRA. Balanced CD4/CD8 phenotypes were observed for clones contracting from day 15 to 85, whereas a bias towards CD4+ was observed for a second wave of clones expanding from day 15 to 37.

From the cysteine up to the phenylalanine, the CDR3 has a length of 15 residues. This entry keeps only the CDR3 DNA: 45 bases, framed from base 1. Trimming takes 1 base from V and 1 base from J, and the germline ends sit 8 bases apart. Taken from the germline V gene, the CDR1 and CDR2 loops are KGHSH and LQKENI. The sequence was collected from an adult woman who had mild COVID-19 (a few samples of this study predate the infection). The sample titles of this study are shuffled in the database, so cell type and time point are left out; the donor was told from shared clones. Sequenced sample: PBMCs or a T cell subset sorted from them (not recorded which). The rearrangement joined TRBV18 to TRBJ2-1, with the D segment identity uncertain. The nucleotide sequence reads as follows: TGTGCCAGCTCACCACTCGGGTTTTCCTACAATGAGCAGTTCTTC. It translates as CASSPLGFSYNEQFF.